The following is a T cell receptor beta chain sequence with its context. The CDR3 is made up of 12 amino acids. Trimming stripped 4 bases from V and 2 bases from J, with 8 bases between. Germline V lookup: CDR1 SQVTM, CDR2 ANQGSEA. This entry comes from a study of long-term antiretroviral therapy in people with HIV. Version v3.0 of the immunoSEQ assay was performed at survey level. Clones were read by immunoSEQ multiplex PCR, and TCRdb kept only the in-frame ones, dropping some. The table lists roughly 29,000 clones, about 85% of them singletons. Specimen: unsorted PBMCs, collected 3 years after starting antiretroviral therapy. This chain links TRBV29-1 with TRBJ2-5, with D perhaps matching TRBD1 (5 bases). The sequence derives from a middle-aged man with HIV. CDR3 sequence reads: CSVGSGQETQYF. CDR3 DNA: TGCAGCGTTGGTTCAGGGCAAGAGACCCAGTACTTC.